Below are 9 T cell receptor beta chains sequenced from a single sample in a study of vaccination effects on CD4 cells after COVID-19. Sequencing was performed with immunoSEQ multiplex PCR; in TCRdb, only in-frame clones are kept and a portion is missing. The table lists approximately 70,000 clones, less than 80% of them singletons. These TCRs are of unknown antigen specificity. Antigen-specific CD4+ T cells expanded by the ViraFEST assay with viral peptide pools were then sequenced. An approximately 10-day culture period preceded the isolation of CD4+ T cells. Subjects were given two BNT162b2 or mRNA-1273 vaccine doses. Sequenced here: CD4+ T cells from PBMCs cultured with HCoV-OC43 spike peptides, sampled after COVID-19 vaccination. Subset: HCoV-OC43 spike overlapping peptide pool stimulation. The receptors were gathered from a human donor who received a COVID-19 vaccine.

The genes are TRBV27 and TRBJ1-1, with a tentative D call TRBD1 (6 bases). The CDR3 is 13 amino acids. The V end lost 5 bases, the J end lost 6 bases, and 13 bases lay between the germline ends. Germline CDR1 is MNHEY and CDR2 is SMNVEV (reference sequence). The CDR3 nucleotides read TGTGCCAGCAGTAGACCAGGGGACGCTGAAGCTTTCTTT. Protein sequence: CASSRPGDAEAFF.

The chain joins TRBV6-1 to TRBJ2-5; D tentatively reads TRBD1 or TRBD2 (5 bases each). Trimming took off 1 base at V and 5 bases at J, with 11 bases between the two ends. The CDR3 runs to 14 residues. Per the germline V gene, CDR1 is MNHNS and CDR2 is SASEGT. The CDR3 spells CASSEGGGTETQYF. The CDR3 DNA follows: TGTGCCAGCAGTGAAGGGGGTGGGACCGAGACCCAGTACTTC.

V and J are TRBV7-8 and TRBJ1-1; D perhaps matches TRBD1 (5 bases). The CDR3 sequence is 15 residues long. In germline, CDR1 is SGHVS, CDR2 FQNEAQ. Deletions cut 5 bases from V and 7 bases from J, with 20 bases between. CDR3 nucleotide sequence: TGTGCCAGCAGCCCAAGGCAGGGCGCGCGGGGTGAAGCTTTCTTT. Its protein product is CASSPRQGARGEAFF.

This rearrangement joins TRBV5-1 to TRBJ2-6, with 8 bases lining up with TRBD1. V dropped 3 bases and J dropped 0; count of bases not matched to a gene: 5. CDR3 length equals 17 residues. Germline V gene sequence: CDR1 SGHRS, CDR2 YFSETQ. This CDR3 is CASSSTTGVSGANVLTF. The CDR3 region has the DNA TGCGCCAGCAGCTCAACGACAGGGGTCTCTGGGGCCAACGTCCTGACTTTC.

The chain has TRBV9 and TRBJ1-2, with D unresolved. This CDR3 spans 15 amino acids. Germline V CDR1 and CDR2: SGDLS, YYNGEE. Between the trimmed V and J ends, which lost 2 bases and 1 base, there was a span of 12 bases. DNA for the CDR3: TGTGCCAGCAGCGTGTCCTCGAGGGATAACTATGGCTACACCTTC. Translating gives CASSVSSRDNYGYTF.

The chain is built from TRBV24-1 and TRBJ2-1; unclear D gene. Trimming removed 3 bases from V and 1 base from J, with 12 bases in between. The CDR3 has 16 amino acids. The germline V gene encodes CDR1 KGHDR and CDR2 SFDVKD. CDR3 in amino acids: CATSDPKGGSYNEQFF. The CDR3 DNA follows: TGTGCCACCAGTGATCCAAAAGGTGGGTCCTACAATGAGCAGTTCTTC.

This chain connects TRBV5-5 to TRBJ2-5; D is unresolved. Germline-derived CDR1 and CDR2 are SGHKS and YYEKEE (reference sequence). The CDR3 totals 14 residues. Trimming removed 2 bases at V and 1 base at J, with 9 bases between. The CDR3: CASSFSSGQETQYF. The CDR3 DNA follows: TGTGCCAGCAGCTTCTCGTCAGGCCAAGAGACCCAGTACTTC.

The chain joins TRBV6-4 to TRBJ2-3; 8 bases match TRBD2. Germline lookup yields CDR1 MRHNA and CDR2 SNTAGT. V lost 4 bases to trimming and J lost 4 bases; unmatched junction nucleotides: 4. The CDR3 runs to 14 residues. The CDR3 reads CASSAGGHSDTQYF. The DNA of the CDR3 is TGTGCCAGCAGTGCGGGGGGGCATTCAGATACGCAGTATTTT.

The rearrangement joins TRBV28 to TRBJ1-2; the D is unclear. The CDR3 is 11 amino acids. The V end lost 6 bases, the J end lost 4 bases, and 6 bases lay between the germline ends. Looked up from germline, CDR1 is MDHEN and CDR2 is SYDVKM. The CDR3 DNA reads as TGTGCCAGCAGGAAAATCTATGGCTACACCTTC. Encoded protein: CASRKIYGYTF.